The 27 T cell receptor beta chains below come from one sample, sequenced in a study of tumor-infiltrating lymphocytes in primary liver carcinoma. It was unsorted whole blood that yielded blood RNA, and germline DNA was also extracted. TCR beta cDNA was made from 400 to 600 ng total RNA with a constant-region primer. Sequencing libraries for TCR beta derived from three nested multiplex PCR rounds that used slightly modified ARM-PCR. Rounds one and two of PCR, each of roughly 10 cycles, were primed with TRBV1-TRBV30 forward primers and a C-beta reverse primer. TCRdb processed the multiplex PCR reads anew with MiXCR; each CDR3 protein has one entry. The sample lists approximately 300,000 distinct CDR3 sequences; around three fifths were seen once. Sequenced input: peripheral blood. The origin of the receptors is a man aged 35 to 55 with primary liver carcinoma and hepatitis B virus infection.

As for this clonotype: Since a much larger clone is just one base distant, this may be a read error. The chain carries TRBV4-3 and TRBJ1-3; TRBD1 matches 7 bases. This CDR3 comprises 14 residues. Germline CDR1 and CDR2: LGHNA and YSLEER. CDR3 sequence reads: CASRSTGAGNTICF. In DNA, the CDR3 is TGCGCCAGCAGGTCAACAGGGGCCGGAAACACCATATGTTTT.

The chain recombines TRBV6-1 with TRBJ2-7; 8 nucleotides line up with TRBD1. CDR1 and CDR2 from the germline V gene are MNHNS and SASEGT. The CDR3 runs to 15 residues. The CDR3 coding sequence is TGTGACACTCAATATCGGGACAGGAGCTCCTACGAGCAGTACTTC. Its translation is CDTQYRDRSSYEQYF.

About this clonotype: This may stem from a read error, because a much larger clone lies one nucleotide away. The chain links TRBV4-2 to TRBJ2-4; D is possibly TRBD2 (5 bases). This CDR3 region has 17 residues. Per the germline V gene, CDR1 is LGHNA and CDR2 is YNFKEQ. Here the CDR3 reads CVSSQDFTAVAKNIQYF. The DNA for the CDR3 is TGTGTCAGCAGCCAAGATTTTACAGCGGTAGCCAAAAACATTCAGTACTTC.

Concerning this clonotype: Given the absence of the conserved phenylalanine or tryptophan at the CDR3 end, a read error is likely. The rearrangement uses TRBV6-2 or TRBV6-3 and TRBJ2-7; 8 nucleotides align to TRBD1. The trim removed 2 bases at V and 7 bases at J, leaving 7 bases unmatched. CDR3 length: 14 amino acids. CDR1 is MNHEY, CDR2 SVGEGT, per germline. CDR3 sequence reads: CASSYQGTGGEQYL. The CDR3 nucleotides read TGTGCCAGCAGTTACCAAGGGACAGGTGGGGAGCAGTACCTC.

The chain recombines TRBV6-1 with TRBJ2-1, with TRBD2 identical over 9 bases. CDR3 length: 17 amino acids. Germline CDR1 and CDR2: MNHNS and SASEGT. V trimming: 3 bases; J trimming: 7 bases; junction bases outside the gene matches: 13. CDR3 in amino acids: CASSDGGRLAGWNEQFF. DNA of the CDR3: TGTGCCAGCAGTGACGGGGGGAGGCTAGCGGGATGGAATGAGCAGTTCTTC.

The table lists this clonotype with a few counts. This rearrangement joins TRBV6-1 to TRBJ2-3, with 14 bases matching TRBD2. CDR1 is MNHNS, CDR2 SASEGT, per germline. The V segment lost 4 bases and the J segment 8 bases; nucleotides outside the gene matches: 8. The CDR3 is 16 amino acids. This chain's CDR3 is CASSVRTSGRLGTQYF. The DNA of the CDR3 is TGTGCCAGCAGTGTACGGACTAGCGGGAGGTTGGGTACGCAGTATTTT.

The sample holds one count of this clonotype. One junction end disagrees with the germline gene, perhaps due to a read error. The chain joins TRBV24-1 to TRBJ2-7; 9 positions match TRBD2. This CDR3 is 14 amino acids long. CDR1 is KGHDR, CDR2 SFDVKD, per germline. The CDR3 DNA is TGTGCCACCAGTCCGGCGGGAGGGCCTTACGATCAGTACTTC. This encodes CATSPAGGPYDQYF.

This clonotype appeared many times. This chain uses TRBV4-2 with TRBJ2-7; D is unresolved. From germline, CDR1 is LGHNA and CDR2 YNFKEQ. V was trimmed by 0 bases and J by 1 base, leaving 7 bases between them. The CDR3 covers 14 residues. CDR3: CASSQDQQSYEQYF. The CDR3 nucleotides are TGTGCCAGCAGCCAAGATCAGCAATCCTACGAGCAGTACTTC.

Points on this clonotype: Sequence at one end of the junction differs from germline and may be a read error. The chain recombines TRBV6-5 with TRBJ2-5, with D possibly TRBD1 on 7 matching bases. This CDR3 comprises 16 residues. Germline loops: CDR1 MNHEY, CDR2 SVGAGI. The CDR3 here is CASRPQGGGSQETQYF. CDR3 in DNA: TGTGCTAGCAGGCCCCAGGGGGGAGGTTCCCAAGAGACCCAGTACTTC.

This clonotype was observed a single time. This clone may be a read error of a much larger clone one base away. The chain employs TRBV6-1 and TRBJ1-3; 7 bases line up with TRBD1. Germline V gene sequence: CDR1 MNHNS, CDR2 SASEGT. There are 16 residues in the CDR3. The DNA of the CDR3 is TGTGTCAGCAGTTCCACAGGGGCGGCGGCTGGAAACACCATATATTTT. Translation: CVSSSTGAAAGNTIYF.

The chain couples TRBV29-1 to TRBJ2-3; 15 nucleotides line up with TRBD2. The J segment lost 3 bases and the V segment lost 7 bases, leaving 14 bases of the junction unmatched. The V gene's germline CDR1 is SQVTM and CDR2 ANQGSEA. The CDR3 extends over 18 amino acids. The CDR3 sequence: CSAIGTSGRSLRTDTQYF. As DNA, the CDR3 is TGCAGCGCTATCGGGACTAGCGGGAGGTCCCTTAGGACAGATACGCAGTATTTT.

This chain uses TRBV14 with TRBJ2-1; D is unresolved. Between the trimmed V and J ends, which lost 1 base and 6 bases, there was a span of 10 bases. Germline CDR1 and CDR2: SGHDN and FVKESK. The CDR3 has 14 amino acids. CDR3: CASSQAIVPNEQFF. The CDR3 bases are TGTGCCAGCAGCCAAGCTATTGTCCCCAATGAGCAGTTCTTC.

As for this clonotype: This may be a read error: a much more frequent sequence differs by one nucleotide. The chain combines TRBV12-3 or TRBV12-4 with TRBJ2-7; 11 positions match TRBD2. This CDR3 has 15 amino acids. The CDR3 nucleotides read TGTGCCGGCAGCCCCTCTACTAGCGGGAGCTTCGAGCAGTACTTC. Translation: CAGSPSTSGSFEQYF.

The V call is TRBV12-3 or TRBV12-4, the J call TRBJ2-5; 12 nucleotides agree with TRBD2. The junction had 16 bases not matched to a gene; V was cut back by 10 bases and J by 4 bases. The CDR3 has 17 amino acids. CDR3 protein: CANSQRLAGVIGETQYF. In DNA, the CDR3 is TGTGCCAACAGCCAAAGACTAGCGGGAGTTATTGGAGAGACCCAGTACTTC.

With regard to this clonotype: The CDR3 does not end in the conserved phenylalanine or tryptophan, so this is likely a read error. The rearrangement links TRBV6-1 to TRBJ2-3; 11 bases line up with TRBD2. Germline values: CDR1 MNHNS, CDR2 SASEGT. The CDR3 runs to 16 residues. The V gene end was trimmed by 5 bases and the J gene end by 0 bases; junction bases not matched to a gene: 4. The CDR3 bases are TGTGCCAGCAGTCCACTAGCGGGAGCGAGCACAGATACGCAGTATTCT. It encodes CASSPLAGASTDTQYS.

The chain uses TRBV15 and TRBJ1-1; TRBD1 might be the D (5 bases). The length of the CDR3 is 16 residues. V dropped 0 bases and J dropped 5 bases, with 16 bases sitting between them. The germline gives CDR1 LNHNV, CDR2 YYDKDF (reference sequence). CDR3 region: CATSRDHLSRGTEAFF. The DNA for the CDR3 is TGTGCCACCAGCAGAGATCATCTATCCCGGGGGACTGAAGCTTTCTTT.

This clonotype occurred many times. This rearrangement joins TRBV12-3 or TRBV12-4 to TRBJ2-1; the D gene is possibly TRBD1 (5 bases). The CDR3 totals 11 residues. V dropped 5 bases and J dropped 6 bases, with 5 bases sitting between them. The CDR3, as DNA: TGTGCCAGCAGTAGGGGCAATGAGCAGTTCTTC. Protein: CASSRGNEQFF.

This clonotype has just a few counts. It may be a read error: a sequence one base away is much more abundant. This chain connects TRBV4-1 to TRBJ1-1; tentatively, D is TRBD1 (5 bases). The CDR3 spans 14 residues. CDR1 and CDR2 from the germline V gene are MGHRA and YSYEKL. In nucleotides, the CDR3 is TGCGCCAGCAGCCAAGATATGCGGGGCACTGAAGCTTCCTTT. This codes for CASSQDMRGTEASF.

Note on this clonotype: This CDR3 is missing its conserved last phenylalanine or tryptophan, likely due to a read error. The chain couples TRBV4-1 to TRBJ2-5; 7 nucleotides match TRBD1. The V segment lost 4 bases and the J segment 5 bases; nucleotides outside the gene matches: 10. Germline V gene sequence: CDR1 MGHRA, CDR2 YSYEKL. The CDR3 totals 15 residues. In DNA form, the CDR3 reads TGCGCCAGCAGCCTGACCGGGACAGAGGGTGAGACCCAGTACTAC. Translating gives CASSLTGTEGETQYY.

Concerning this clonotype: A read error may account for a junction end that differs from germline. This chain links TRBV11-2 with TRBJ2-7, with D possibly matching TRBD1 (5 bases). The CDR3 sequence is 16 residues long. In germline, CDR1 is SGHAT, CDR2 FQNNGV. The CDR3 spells CTSSLLAAQLGLEQYF. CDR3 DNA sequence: TGTACCAGCAGCTTACTCGCGGCGCAATTGGGGCTCGAGCAGTACTTC.

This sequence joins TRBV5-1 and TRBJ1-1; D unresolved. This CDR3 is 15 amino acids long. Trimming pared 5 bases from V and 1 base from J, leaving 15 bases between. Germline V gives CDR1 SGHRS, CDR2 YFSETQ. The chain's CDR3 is CASRGSEGSNTEAFF. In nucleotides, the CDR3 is TGCGCCAGCAGGGGATCGGAAGGATCGAACACTGAAGCTTTCTTT.

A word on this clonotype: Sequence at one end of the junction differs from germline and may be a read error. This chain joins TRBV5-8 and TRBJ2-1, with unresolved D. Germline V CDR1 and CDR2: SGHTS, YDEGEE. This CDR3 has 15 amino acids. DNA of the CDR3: TGTACCAGCAGCTTAGGAATAGTAACCTACAATGAGCAGTTCTTC. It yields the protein CTSSLGIVTYNEQFF. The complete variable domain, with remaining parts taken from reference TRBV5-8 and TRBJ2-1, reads EAGVTQSPTHLIKTRGQQATLRCSPISGHTSVYWYQQALGLGLQFLLWYDEGEERNRGNFPPRFSGRQFPNYSSELNVNALELEDSALYLCTSSLGIVTYNEQFFGPGTRLTVL.

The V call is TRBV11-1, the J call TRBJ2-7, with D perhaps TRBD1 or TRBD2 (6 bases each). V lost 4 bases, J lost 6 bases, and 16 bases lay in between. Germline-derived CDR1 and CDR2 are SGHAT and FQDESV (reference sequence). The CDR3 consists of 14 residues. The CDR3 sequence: CASSSTLGGGEQYF. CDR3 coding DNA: TGTGCCAGCAGCTCCACTCTTGGAGGGGGCGAGCAGTACTTC.

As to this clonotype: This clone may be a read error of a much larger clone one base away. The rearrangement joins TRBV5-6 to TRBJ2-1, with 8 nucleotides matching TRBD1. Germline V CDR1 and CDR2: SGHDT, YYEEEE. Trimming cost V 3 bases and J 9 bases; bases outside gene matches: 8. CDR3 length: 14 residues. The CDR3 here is CASSYMTGELEQFF. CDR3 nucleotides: TGTGCCAGCAGCTATATGACAGGGGAGCTTGAGCAGTTCTTC.

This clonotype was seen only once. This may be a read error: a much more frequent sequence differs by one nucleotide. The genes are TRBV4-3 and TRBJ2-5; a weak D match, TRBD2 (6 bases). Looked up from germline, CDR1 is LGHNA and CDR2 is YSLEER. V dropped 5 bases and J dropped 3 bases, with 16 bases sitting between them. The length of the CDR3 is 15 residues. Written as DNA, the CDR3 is TGCGCCAGCAGCTACGACGGGACTTCTGAAGAGACCCAGTACTTC. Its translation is CASSYDGTSEETQYF.

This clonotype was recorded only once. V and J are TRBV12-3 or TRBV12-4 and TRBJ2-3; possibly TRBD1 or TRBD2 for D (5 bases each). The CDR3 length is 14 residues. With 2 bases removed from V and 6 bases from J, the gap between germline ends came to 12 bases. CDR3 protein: CASSLSRGMDTQYF. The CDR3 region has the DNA TGTGCCAGCAGTTTAAGTCGGGGCATGGATACGCAGTATTTT.

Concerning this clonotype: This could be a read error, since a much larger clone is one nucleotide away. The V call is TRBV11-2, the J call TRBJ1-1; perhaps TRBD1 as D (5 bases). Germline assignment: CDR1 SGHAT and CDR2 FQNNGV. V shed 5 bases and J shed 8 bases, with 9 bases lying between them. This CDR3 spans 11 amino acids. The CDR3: CASSQGVEAFF. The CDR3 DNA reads TGTGCCAGCAGCCAAGGGGTGGAAGCTTTCTTT.